A selection of T cell receptor beta chains follows, all from one sample in a study of blood T cell repertoires in COVID-19. Assay used: immunoSEQ multiplex PCR; TCRdb lists only in-frame clones, some missing. The table has about 430,000 clones, over 75% seen once. Sequenced material: PBMCs or T cells enriched from blood (not recorded which). The receptors here all came from a woman under 30 who had been exposed to COVID-19. Both conserved end residues are part of each CDR3. A D gene is named only where the DNA matches it firmly. The size field is filled for only some rows; it gives once, few, many or a size class.

J gene: TRBJ2-7
V gene: TRBV27
D gene: TRBD1
clone size: .
CDR3 DNA: TGTGCCAGCAGTTTAGCAGGGGGCCGTATTTCCTACGAGCAGTACTTC
CDR3 protein: CASSLAGGRISYEQYF

J gene: TRBJ2-3
V gene: TRBV24-1
D gene: TRBD2
clone size: .
CDR3 DNA: TGTGCCACCGCCACTAGCGGGAGCCCTAGCACAGATACGCAGTATTTT
CDR3 protein: CATATSGSPSTDTQYF

J gene: TRBJ1-6
V gene: TRBV28
D gene: .
clone size: .
CDR3 DNA: TGTGCCAGCAGTCCCTCAGTTAATTCACCCCTCCACTTT
CDR3 protein: CASSPSVNSPLHF

J gene: TRBJ1-1
V gene: TRBV7-2
D gene: .
clone size: .
CDR3 DNA: TGTGCCAGCAGCTCACCCCCTAGTCAAAACACTGAAGCTTTCTTT
CDR3 protein: CASSSPPSQNTEAFF

J gene: TRBJ1-1
V gene: TRBV7-9
D gene: .
clone size: .
CDR3 DNA: TGTGCCAGCAGCTCCACAGGGCCCGACACTGAAGCTTTCTTT
CDR3 protein: CASSSTGPDTEAFF

J gene: TRBJ2-3
V gene: TRBV13
D gene: TRBD2
clone size: once
CDR3 DNA: TGTGCCAGCAGCTCGGAGGGCAGCGGGGGGGCGAAAGATACGCAGTATTTT
CDR3 protein: CASSSEGSGGAKDTQYF

J gene: TRBJ2-1
V gene: TRBV14
D gene: .
clone size: .
CDR3 DNA: TGTGCCAGCAGCCAGGGTTCCCCGCGGAGCTCCTACAATGAGCAGTTCTTC
CDR3 protein: CASSQGSPRSSYNEQFF

J gene: TRBJ1-2
V gene: TRBV4-2
D gene: .
clone size: .
CDR3 DNA: TGTGCCAGCAGCCAACCATCGACAGGCGGGAACTATGGCTACACCTTC
CDR3 protein: CASSQPSTGGNYGYTF

J gene: TRBJ2-7
V gene: TRBV4-1
D gene: .
clone size: .
CDR3 DNA: TGCGCCAGCAGCTCCCTTACGAGTAGCGGTTACAGCTCCTACGAGCAGTACTTC
CDR3 protein: CASSSLTSSGYSSYEQYF

J gene: TRBJ2-7
V gene: TRBV15
D gene: TRBD1
clone size: .
CDR3 DNA: TGTGCCACCAGCAAGGGACAGTACTACGAGCAGTACTTC
CDR3 protein: CATSKGQYYEQYF

J gene: TRBJ1-1
V gene: TRBV18
D gene: .
clone size: .
CDR3 DNA: TGTGCCAGCTCACCAGACAGGCAGGGGACTGAAGCTTTCTTT
CDR3 protein: CASSPDRQGTEAFF

J gene: TRBJ1-6
V gene: TRBV7-6
D gene: TRBD1
clone size: .
CDR3 DNA: TGTGCCAGCAGCCCGGGACAGGCAAATTCACCCCTCCACTTT
CDR3 protein: CASSPGQANSPLHF

J gene: TRBJ1-2
V gene: TRBV6-1
D gene: TRBD1
clone size: .
CDR3 DNA: TGTGCCAGCAGTGAAACGACAGGGCCTCTAGGCTATGGCTACACCTTC
CDR3 protein: CASSETTGPLGYGYTF

J gene: TRBJ2-7
V gene: TRBV6-2/TRBV6-3
D gene: .
clone size: .
CDR3 DNA: TGTGCCAGCAGTTACGCCAGGGAATTGTACGAGCAGTACTTC
CDR3 protein: CASSYARELYEQYF

J gene: TRBJ1-1
V gene: TRBV6-5
D gene: TRBD1
clone size: .
CDR3 DNA: TGTGCCAGCAGTTCGGGGACAGGGATGGAAGCTTTCTTT
CDR3 protein: CASSSGTGMEAFF

J gene: TRBJ2-7
V gene: TRBV11-1
D gene: .
clone size: .
CDR3 DNA: TGTGCCAGCAGCTTGACAGAGGCTTTCTACGAGCAGTACTTC
CDR3 protein: CASSLTEAFYEQYF

J gene: TRBJ2-2
V gene: TRBV5-8
D gene: TRBD1
clone size: .
CDR3 DNA: TGTGCCAGCAGCTCGGGACAGGGGGCCACCGGGGAGCTGTTTTTT
CDR3 protein: CASSSGQGATGELFF

J gene: TRBJ2-5
V gene: TRBV12-5
D gene: TRBD2
clone size: .
CDR3 DNA: TGTGCTAGTGGTTTGGCGAATAGCGGGAGGCCGGGGTCGGGCCAAGAGACCCAGTACTTC
CDR3 protein: CASGLANSGRPGSGQETQYF

J gene: TRBJ1-1
V gene: TRBV7-3
D gene: .
clone size: few
CDR3 DNA: TGTGCCAGCAGCCTAACCCCTCCGACAGTGAACACTGAAGCTTTCTTT
CDR3 protein: CASSLTPPTVNTEAFF

J gene: TRBJ1-1
V gene: TRBV28
D gene: TRBD1
clone size: .
CDR3 DNA: TGTGCTCACTCTCCTCTAGGGACAGGGAACACTGAAGCTTTCTTT
CDR3 protein: CAHSPLGTGNTEAFF

J gene: TRBJ2-7
V gene: TRBV24-1
D gene: TRBD1
clone size: .
CDR3 DNA: TGTGCCACCAGTCCAAAAACAGGGGATTTTTACGAGCAGTACTTC
CDR3 protein: CATSPKTGDFYEQYF

J gene: TRBJ2-7
V gene: TRBV2
D gene: TRBD1
clone size: .
CDR3 DNA: TGTGCCAGCAGCCGACAGGGTTATATCTCGGAGCAGTACTTC
CDR3 protein: CASSRQGYISEQYF

J gene: TRBJ1-2
V gene: TRBV6-1
D gene: .
clone size: .
CDR3 DNA: TGTGCCAGCAGTGAATACTTCCAAGACAGCTACACCTTC
CDR3 protein: CASSEYFQDSYTF

J gene: TRBJ1-5
V gene: TRBV27
D gene: .
clone size: .
CDR3 DNA: TGTGCCAGCAGTCTCACGGGGTTTCAGCCCCAGCATTTT
CDR3 protein: CASSLTGFQPQHF

J gene: TRBJ2-7
V gene: TRBV9
D gene: .
clone size: .
CDR3 DNA: TGTGCCAGCAGCGGGACACACTCCTACGAGCAGTACTTC
CDR3 protein: CASSGTHSYEQYF

J gene: TRBJ2-2
V gene: TRBV2
D gene: .
clone size: .
CDR3 DNA: TGTGCCAGCAGTGAACAACTAGCTAACACCGGGGAGCTGTTTTTT
CDR3 protein: CASSEQLANTGELFF

J gene: TRBJ1-3
V gene: TRBV9
D gene: .
clone size: .
CDR3 DNA: TGTGCCAGCAGCGACTCCAAGGGGGTCGTCGGAAACACCATATATTTT
CDR3 protein: CASSDSKGVVGNTIYF

J gene: TRBJ1-2
V gene: TRBV3-1/TRBV3-2
D gene: .
clone size: .
CDR3 DNA: TGTGCCAGCAGCCAAAAGGAGGTCGGGGGCTACACCTTC
CDR3 protein: CASSQKEVGGYTF

J gene: TRBJ2-1
V gene: TRBV27
D gene: TRBD2
clone size: .
CDR3 DNA: TGTGCCAGCAGTCCGGGACTAGGGTTCAATGAGCAGTTCTTC
CDR3 protein: CASSPGLGFNEQFF

J gene: TRBJ1-6
V gene: TRBV24-1
D gene: TRBD1
clone size: .
CDR3 DNA: TGTGCCACCAGTGATTGGGGGGACAGGGCTTCACCCCTCCACTTT
CDR3 protein: CATSDWGDRASPLHF

J gene: TRBJ2-2
V gene: TRBV7-6
D gene: .
clone size: .
CDR3 DNA: TGTGCCAGCAGCCGTACGGGACTCCGAGGCACCGGGGAGCTGTTTTTT
CDR3 protein: CASSRTGLRGTGELFF

J gene: TRBJ2-5
V gene: TRBV3-1/TRBV3-2
D gene: TRBD2
clone size: .
CDR3 DNA: TGTGCCAGCAGAGAAAGGGGGAGCGGGGGAACCCAAGAGACCCAGTACTTC
CDR3 protein: CASRERGSGGTQETQYF

J gene: TRBJ2-7
V gene: TRBV19
D gene: .
clone size: .
CDR3 DNA: TGTGCCAGTAGTATTGGGGCAGACGGCTCCTACGAGCAGTACTTC
CDR3 protein: CASSIGADGSYEQYF

J gene: TRBJ1-2
V gene: TRBV20-1
D gene: .
clone size: .
CDR3 DNA: TGCAGTGCCCATCGGGGGGATGGCTACACCTTC
CDR3 protein: CSAHRGDGYTF

J gene: TRBJ2-1
V gene: TRBV5-6
D gene: TRBD1
clone size: .
CDR3 DNA: TGTGCCAGCAGCATAGGGACAGGGTCCAATGAGCAGTTCTTC
CDR3 protein: CASSIGTGSNEQFF

J gene: TRBJ2-2
V gene: TRBV5-1
D gene: TRBD2
clone size: .
CDR3 DNA: TGCGCAACCGGACTAGCGGCTACCGGGGAGCTGTTTTTT
CDR3 protein: CATGLAATGELFF